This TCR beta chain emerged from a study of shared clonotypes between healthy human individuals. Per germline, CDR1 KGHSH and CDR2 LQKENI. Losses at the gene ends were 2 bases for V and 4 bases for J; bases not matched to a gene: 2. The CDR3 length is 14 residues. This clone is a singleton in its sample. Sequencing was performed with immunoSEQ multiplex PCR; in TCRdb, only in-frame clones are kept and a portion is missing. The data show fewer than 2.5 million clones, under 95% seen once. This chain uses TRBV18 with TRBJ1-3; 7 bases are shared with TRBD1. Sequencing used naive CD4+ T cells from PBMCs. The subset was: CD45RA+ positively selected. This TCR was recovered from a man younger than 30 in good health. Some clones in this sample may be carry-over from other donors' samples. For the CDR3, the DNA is TGTGCCAGCTCACCAACAGGGGTCGGAAACACCATATATTTT. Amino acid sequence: CASSPTGVGNTIYF. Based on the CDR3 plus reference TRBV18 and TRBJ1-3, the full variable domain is NAGVMQNPRHLVRRRGQEARLRCSPMKGHSHVYWYRQLPEEGLKFMVYLQKENIIDESGMPKERFSAEFPKEGPSILRIQQVVRGDSAAYFCASSPTGVGNTIYFGEGSWLTVV.